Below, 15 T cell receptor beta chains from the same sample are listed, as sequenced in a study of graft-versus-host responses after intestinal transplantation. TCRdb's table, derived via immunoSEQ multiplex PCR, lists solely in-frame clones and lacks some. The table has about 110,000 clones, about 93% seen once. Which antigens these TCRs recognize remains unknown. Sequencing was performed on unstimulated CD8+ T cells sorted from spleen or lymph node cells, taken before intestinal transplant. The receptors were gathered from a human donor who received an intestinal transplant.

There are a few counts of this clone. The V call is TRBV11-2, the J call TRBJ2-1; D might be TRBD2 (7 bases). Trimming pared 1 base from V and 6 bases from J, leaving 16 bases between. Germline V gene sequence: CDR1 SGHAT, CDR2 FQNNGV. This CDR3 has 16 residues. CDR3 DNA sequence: TGTGCCAGCAGCTTAGGGTGGGGAGGGGGTGGCAATGAGCAGTTCTTC. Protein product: CASSLGWGGGGNEQFF.

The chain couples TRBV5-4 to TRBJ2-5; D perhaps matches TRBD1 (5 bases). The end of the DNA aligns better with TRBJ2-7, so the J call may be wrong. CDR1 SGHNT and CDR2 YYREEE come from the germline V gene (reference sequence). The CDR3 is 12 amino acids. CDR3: CASSRAQGEQYF. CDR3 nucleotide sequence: TGTGCCAGCAGCCGGGCCCAGGGCGAGCAGTACTTC.

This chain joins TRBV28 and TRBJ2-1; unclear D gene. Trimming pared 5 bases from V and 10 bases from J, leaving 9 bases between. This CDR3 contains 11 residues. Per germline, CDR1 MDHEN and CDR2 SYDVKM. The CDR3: CASSMNREQFF. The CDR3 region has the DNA TGTGCCAGCAGTATGAACAGAGAGCAGTTCTTC. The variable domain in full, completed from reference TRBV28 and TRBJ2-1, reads DVKVTQSSRYLVKRTGEKVFLECVQDMDHENMFWYRQDPGLGLRLIYFSYDVKMKEKGDIPEGYSVSREKKERFSLILESASTNQTSMYLCASSMNREQFFGPGTRLTVL.

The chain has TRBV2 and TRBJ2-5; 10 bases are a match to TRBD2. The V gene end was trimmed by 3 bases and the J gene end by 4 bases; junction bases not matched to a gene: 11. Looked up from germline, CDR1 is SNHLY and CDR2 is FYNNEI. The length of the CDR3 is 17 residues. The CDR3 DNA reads TGTGCCAGCAGTGATCGGCTAGCGGGAGTCAACGGAGAGACCCAGTACTTC. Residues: CASSDRLAGVNGETQYF.

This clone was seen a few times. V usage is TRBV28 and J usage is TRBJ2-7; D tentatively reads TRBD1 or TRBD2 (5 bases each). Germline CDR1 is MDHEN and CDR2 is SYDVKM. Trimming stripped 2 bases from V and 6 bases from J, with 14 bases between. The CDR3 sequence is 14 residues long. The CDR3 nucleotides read TGTGCCAGCAGTTTAAGGGACGCCCCGGCCGAGCAGTACTTC. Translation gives CASSLRDAPAEQYF.

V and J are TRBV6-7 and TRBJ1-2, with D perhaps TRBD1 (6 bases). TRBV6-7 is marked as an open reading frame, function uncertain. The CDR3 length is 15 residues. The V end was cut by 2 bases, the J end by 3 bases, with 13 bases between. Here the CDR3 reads CASSYDSKGDYGYTF. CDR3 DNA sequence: TGTGCCAGCAGTTACGATTCGAAGGGGGACTATGGCTACACCTTC.

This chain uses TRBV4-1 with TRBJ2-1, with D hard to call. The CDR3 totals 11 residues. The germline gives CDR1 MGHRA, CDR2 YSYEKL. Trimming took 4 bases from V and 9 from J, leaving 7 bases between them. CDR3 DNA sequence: TGCGCCAGCAGCCCCGGCACTGAGCAGTTCTTC. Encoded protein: CASSPGTEQFF.

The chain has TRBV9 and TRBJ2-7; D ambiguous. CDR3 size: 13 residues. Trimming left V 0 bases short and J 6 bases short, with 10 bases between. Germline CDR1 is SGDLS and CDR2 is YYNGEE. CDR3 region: CASSVGSSAEQYF. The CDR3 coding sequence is TGTGCCAGCAGCGTAGGATCTTCCGCCGAGCAGTACTTC.

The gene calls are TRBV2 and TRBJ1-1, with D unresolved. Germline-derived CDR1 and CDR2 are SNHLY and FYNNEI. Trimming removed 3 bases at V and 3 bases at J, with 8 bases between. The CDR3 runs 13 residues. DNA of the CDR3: TGTGCCAGCAGTGAGGGATTGTACACTGAAGCTTTCTTT. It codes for CASSEGLYTEAFF.

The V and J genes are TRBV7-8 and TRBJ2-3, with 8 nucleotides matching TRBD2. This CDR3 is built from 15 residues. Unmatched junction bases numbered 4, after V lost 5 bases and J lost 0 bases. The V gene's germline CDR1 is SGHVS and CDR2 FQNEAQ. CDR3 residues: CASSRRGASTDTQYF. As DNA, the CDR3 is TGTGCCAGCAGCCGGCGGGGGGCTAGCACAGATACGCAGTATTTT.

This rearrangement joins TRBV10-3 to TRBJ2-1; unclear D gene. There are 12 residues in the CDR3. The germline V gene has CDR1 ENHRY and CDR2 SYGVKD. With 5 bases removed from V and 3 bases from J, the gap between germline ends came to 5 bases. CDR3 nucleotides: TGTGCCATCAGTCATAGCTACAATGAGCAGTTCTTC. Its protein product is CAISHSYNEQFF.

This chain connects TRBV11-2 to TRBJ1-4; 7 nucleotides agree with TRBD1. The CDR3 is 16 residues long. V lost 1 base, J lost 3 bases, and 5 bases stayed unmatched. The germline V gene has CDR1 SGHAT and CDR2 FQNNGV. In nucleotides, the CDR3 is TGTGCCAGCAGCTTAGGTTTCGGGACAGCTAATGAAAAACTGTTTTTT. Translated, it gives CASSLGFGTANEKLFF.

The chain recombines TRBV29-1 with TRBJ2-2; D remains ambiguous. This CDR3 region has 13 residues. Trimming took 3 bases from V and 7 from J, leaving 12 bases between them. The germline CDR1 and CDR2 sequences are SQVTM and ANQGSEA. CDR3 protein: CSVDVESGGELFF. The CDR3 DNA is TGCAGCGTTGATGTGGAGTCTGGCGGGGAGCTGTTTTTT.

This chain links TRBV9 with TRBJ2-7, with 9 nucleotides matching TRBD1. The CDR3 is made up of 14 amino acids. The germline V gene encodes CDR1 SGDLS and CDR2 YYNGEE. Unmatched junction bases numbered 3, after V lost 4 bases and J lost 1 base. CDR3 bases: TGTGCCAGCAGCTTGGGACAGGGTTCCTACGAGCAGTACTTC. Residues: CASSLGQGSYEQYF. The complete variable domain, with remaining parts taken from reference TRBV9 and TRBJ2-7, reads DSGVTQTPKHLITATGQRVTLRCSPRSGDLSVYWYQQSLDQGLQFLIQYYNGEERAKGNILERFSAQQFPDLHSELNLSSLELGDSALYFCASSLGQGSYEQYFGPGTRLTVT.

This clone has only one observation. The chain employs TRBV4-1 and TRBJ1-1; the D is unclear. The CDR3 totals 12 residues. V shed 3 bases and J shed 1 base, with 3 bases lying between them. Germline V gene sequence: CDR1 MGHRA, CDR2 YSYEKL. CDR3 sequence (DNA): TGCGCCAGCAGCCAGCCGAACACTGAAGCTTTCTTT. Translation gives CASSQPNTEAFF.